The 5 T cell receptor beta chains below all came from one sample that was sequenced in a study of response to subunit inactivated influenza vaccine. TCRdb re-analysed the RT-PCR reads in MiXCR, keeping a single row per CDR3 protein. The table includes more than 250,000 distinct CDR3 sequences, roughly 22% detected once. Here the sequenced sample was PBMCs from blood, taken about 19 months after vaccination. Receptors were obtained from a man between 50 and 75 years old who received an inactivated influenza vaccine.

The gene calls are TRBV4-2 and TRBJ1-4; D is unresolved. V shed 5 bases and J shed 8 bases, with 18 bases lying between them. Looked up from germline, CDR1 is LGHNA and CDR2 is YNFKEQ. This CDR3 comprises 15 residues. CDR3: CASSDSVANPEKLFF. The DNA of the CDR3 is TGTGCCAGCAGCGACTCGGTAGCGAATCCGGAAAAACTGTTTTTT.

This clonotype was counted a few times. This rearrangement joins TRBV25-1 to TRBJ2-7; TRBD2 agrees at 14 bases. Trimming cost V 5 bases and J 4 bases; bases outside gene matches: 10. This CDR3 has 17 residues. Germline V gene lookup returns CDR1 MGHDK and CDR2 SYGVNS. The CDR3 spells CASSPRTSGGTLYEQYF. The CDR3 DNA reads as TGTGCCAGCAGTCCGCGGACTAGCGGGGGGACCCTATACGAGCAGTACTTC.

The J gene is TRBJ2-1, the V gene TRBV4-1, with D maybe TRBD2 (5 bases). The CDR3 contains 14 residues. V lost 0 bases to trimming and J lost 9 bases, with 12 bases between them. Germline lookup yields CDR1 MGHRA and CDR2 YSYEKL. The CDR3 coding sequence is TGCGCCAGCAGCCAAGATATAGTCGCGGGTGAGCAGTTCTTC. Residues: CASSQDIVAGEQFF.

V usage is TRBV4-3 and J usage is TRBJ2-3; the match to TRBD2 covers 11 bases. Germline CDR1 reads LGHNA; CDR2 reads YSLEER. J was trimmed by 8 bases and V by 0 bases; bases with no gene match: 16. This CDR3 is 19 amino acids long. The CDR3 spells CASSQDRLAGGTLMGTQYF. Here the CDR3 DNA reads TGCGCCAGCAGCCAAGATCGGCTAGCGGGAGGCACCTTAATGGGTACGCAGTATTTT.

This chain links TRBV6-1 with TRBJ2-7; 8 positions agree with TRBD2. The ends lost 5 bases at V and 2 bases at J; junction bases unmatched: 5. The CDR3 loop spans 14 amino acids. CDR1 MNHNS and CDR2 SASEGT come from the germline V gene. The CDR3 DNA follows: TGTGCCAGCAGTAAACGGGGACTAGCCTACGAGCAGTACTTC. It translates to CASSKRGLAYEQYF.